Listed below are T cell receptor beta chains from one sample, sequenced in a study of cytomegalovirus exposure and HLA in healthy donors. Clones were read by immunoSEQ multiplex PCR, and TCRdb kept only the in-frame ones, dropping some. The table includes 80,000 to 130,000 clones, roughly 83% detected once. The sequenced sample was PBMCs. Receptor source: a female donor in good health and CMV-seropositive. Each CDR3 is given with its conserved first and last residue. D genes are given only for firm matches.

CDR3nt: TGTGCCAGCAGTTTAGACCCATCGGGATTTGGCTACACCTTC; CDR3aa: CASSLDPSGFGYTF; v_gene: TRBV6-5; j_gene: TRBJ1-2; d_gene: .
CDR3nt: TGTGCCAGCAGCGGACCGACAGGGGGGAACACCGGGGAGCTGTTTTTT; CDR3aa: CASSGPTGGNTGELFF; v_gene: TRBV9; j_gene: TRBJ2-2; d_gene: TRBD1
CDR3nt: TGTGCCAGCATCCCGGGACAGATCCCCTACGAGCAGTACTTC; CDR3aa: CASIPGQIPYEQYF; v_gene: TRBV6-6; j_gene: TRBJ2-7; d_gene: TRBD1
CDR3nt: TGTGCCTGGAGTGTACGTGGGCAGCCCCCCCAGCCCCAGCATTTT; CDR3aa: CAWSVRGQPPQPQHF; v_gene: TRBV30; j_gene: TRBJ1-5; d_gene: .
CDR3nt: TGTGCCAGCAGCTTAGCCGGGACTAGCGGGACTAACAATGAGCAGTTCTTC; CDR3aa: CASSLAGTSGTNNEQFF; v_gene: TRBV11-3; j_gene: TRBJ2-1; d_gene: TRBD2
CDR3nt: TGCGCCAGCAGCCCGGGACTAGGAGAGACCCAGTACTTC; CDR3aa: CASSPGLGETQYF; v_gene: TRBV4-1; j_gene: TRBJ2-5; d_gene: TRBD2
CDR3nt: TGTGCCAGCAGTTTCGGCGGGAGTATTGCTTACATTCAGTACTTC; CDR3aa: CASSFGGSIAYIQYF; v_gene: TRBV27; j_gene: TRBJ2-4; d_gene: TRBD2
CDR3nt: TGTGCCAGCAGCGCCCGGACTTACCCCAATGAGCAGTTCTTC; CDR3aa: CASSARTYPNEQFF; v_gene: TRBV7-9; j_gene: TRBJ2-1; d_gene: .
CDR3nt: TGTGCCAGCAGCTCACCTCCGGGACAGGGGTTTAGGAGTTACAATGAGCAGTTCTTC; CDR3aa: CASSSPPGQGFRSYNEQFF; v_gene: TRBV7-8; j_gene: TRBJ2-1; d_gene: TRBD1
CDR3nt: TGTGCCAGCAGCAAGACAGGTCAATACACAGATACGCAGTATTTT; CDR3aa: CASSKTGQYTDTQYF; v_gene: TRBV27; j_gene: TRBJ2-3; d_gene: .
CDR3nt: TGTGCCAGTAGTTCAAGGGGGTTTAGCACAGATACGCAGTATTTT; CDR3aa: CASSSRGFSTDTQYF; v_gene: TRBV19; j_gene: TRBJ2-3; d_gene: .